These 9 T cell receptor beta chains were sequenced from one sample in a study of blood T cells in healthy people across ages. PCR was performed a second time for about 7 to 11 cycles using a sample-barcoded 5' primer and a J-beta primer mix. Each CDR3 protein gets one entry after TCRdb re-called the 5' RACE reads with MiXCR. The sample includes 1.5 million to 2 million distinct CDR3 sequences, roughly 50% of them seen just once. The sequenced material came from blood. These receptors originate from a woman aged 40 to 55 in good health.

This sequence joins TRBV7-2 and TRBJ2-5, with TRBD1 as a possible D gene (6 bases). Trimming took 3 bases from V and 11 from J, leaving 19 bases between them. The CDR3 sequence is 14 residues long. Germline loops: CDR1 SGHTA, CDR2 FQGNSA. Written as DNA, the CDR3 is TGTGCCAGCAGCTTTCGACAGGTCTACAATGAGCAGTACTTC. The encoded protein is CASSFRQVYNEQYF. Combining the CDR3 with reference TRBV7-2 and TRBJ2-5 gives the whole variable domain GAGVSQSPSNKVTEKGKDVELRCDPISGHTALYWYRQSLGQGLEFLIYFQGNSAPDKSGLPSDRFSAERTGGSVSTLTIQRTQQEDSAVYLCASSFRQVYNEQYFGPGTRLLVL.

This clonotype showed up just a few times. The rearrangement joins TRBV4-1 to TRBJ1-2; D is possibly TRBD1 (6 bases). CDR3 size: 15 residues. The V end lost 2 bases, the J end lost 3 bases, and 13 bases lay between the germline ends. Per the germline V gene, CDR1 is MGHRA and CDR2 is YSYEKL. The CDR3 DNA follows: TGCGCCAGCAGCCAACCTCAGGGGACCGACTATGGCTACACCTTC. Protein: CASSQPQGTDYGYTF.

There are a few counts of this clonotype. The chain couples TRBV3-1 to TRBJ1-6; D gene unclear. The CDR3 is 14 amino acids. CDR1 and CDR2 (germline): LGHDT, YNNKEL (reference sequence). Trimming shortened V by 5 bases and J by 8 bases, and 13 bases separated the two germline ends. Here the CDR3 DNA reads TGTGCCAGCAGCGAACTAGGCGAGGATTCACCCCTCCACTTT. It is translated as CASSELGEDSPLHF.

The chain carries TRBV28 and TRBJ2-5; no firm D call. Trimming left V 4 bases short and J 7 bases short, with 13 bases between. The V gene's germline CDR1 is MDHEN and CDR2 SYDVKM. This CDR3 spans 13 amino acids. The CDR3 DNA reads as TGTGCCAGCAGTTCAAGGACCGCAGGGACCCAGTACTTC. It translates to CASSSRTAGTQYF.

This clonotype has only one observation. This CDR3 reads CSGGGSLYEQYF. CDR3 nucleotide sequence: TGCAGTGGTGGGGGCTCCCTCTACGAGCAGTACTTC. This chain links TRBV20-1 with TRBJ2-4; the D gene is possibly TRBD1 (6 bases). The J call may be wrong; the DNA end is better matched by TRBJ2-7. The CDR3 totals 12 residues. Germline V gives CDR1 DFQATT, CDR2 SNEGSKA (reference sequence).

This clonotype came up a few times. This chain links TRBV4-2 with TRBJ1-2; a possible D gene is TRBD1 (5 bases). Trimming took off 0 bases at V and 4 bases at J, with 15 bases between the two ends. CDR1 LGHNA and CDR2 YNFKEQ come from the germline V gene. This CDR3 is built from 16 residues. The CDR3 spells CASSQDDMGLIYGYTF. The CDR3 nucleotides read TGTGCCAGCAGCCAAGATGACATGGGACTCATCTATGGCTACACCTTC.

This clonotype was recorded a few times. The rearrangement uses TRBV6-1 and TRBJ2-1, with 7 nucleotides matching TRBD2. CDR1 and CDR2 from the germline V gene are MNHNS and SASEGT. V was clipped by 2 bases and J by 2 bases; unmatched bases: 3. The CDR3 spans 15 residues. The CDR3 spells CASSEFGTTYNEQFF. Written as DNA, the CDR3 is TGTGCCAGCAGTGAATTTGGGACTACCTACAATGAGCAGTTCTTC.

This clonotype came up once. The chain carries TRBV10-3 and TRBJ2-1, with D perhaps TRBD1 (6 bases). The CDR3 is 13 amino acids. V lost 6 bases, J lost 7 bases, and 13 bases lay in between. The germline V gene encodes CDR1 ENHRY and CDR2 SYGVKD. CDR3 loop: CAIRRSQGNEQFF. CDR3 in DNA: TGTGCCATCAGGAGATCCCAGGGGAATGAGCAGTTCTTC.

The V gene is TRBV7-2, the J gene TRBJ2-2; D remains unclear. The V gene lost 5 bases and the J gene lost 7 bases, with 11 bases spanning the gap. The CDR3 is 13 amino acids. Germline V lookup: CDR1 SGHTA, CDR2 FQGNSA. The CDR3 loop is CASSPRTDGELFF. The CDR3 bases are TGTGCCAGCAGCCCCAGGACGGACGGGGAGCTGTTTTTT.